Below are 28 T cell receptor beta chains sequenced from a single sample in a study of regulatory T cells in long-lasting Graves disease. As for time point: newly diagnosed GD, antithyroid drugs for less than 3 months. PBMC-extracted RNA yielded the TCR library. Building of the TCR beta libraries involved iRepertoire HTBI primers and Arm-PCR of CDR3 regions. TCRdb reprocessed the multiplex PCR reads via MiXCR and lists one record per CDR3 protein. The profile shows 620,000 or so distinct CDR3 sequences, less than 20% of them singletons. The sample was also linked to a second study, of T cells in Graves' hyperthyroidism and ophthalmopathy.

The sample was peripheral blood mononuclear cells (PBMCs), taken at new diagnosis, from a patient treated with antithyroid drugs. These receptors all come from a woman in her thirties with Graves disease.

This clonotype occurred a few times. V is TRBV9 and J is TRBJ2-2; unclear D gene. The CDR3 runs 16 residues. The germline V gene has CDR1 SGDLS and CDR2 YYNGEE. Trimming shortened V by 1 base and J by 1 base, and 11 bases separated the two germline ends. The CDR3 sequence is CASSVKWQMNTGELFF. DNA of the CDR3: TGTGCCAGCAGCGTAAAGTGGCAGATGAACACCGGGGAGCTGTTTTTT.

The CDR3 sequence is CSVEAVLPNTEAFF. The CDR3 DNA reads TGCAGCGTTGAAGCGGTACTACCGAACACTGAAGCTTTCTTT. The chain couples TRBV29-1 to TRBJ1-1; unclear D gene. The germline CDR1 and CDR2 sequences are SQVTM and ANQGSEA. This CDR3 has 14 residues. Trimming shortened V by 1 base and J by 1 base, and 10 bases separated the two germline ends.

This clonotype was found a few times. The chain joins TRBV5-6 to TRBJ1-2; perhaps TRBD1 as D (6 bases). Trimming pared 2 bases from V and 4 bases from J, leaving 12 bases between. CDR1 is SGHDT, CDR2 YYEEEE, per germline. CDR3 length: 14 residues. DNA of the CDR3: TGTGCCAGCAGCTTCCCCCAGGGGATCTATGGCTACACCTTC. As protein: CASSFPQGIYGYTF.

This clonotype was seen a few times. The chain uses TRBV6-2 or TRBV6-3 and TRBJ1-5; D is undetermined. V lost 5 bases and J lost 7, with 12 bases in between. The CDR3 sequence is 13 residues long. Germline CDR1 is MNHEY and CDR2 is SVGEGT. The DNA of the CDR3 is TGTGCCAGCAGTGTAATCTTCGAACAGCCCCAGCATTTT. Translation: CASSVIFEQPQHF.

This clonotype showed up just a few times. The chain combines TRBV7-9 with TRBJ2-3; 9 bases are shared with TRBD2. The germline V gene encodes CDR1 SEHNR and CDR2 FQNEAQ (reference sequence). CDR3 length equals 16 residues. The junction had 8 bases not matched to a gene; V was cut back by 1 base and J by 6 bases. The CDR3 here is CASSLGNSGSSDTQYF. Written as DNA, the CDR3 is TGTGCCAGCAGCTTAGGTAATAGCGGGAGCTCGGATACGCAGTATTTT.

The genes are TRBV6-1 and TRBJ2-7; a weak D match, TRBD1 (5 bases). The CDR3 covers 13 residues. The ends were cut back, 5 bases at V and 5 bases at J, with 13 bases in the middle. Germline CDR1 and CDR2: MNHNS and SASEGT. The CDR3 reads CASSPVTADEQYF. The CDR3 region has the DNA TGTGCCAGCAGTCCCGTGACAGCCGACGAGCAGTACTTC.

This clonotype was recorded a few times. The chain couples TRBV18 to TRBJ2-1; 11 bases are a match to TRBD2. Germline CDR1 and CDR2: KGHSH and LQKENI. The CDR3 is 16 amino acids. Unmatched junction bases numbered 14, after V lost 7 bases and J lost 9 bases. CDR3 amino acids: CASWASGRNLNGEQFF. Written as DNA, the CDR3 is TGTGCCAGCTGGGCTAGCGGGAGGAACCTTAACGGTGAGCAGTTCTTC.

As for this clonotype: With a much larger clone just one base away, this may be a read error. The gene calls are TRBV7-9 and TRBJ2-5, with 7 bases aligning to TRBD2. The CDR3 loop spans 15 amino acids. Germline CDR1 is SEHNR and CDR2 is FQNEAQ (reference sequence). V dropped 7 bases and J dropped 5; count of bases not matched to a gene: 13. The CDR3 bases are TGTGCCAGCACTTCTCTCACTAGCGCACGGGAGACCCAGTACTTC. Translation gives CASTSLTSARETQYF.

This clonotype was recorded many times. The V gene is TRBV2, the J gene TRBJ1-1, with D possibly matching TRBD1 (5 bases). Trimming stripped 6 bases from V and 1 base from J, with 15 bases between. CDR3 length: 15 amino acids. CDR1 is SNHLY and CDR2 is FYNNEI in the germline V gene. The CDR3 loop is CASRGGGLRNTEAFF. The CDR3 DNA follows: TGTGCCAGCAGGGGTGGGGGGTTGCGGAACACTGAAGCTTTCTTT.

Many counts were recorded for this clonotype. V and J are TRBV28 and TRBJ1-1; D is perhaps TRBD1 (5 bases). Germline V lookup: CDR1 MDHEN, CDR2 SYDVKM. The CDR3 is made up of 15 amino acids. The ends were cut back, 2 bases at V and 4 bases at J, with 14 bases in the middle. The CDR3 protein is CASSLGGLGSTEAFF. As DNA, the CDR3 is TGTGCCAGCAGTTTAGGGGGTTTGGGGTCCACTGAAGCTTTCTTT. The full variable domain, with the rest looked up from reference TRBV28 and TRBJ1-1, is DVKVTQSSRYLVKRTGEKVFLECVQDMDHENMFWYRQDPGLGLRLIYFSYDVKMKEKGDIPEGYSVSREKKERFSLILESASTNQTSMYLCASSLGGLGSTEAFFGQGTRLTVV.

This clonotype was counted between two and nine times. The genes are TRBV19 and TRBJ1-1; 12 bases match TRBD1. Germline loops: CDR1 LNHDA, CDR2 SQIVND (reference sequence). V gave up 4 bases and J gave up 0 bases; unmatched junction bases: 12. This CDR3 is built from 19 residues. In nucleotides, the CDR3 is TGTGCCAGTAGTACCGGGACAGGGGGCGGACGCGGGATGAACACTGAAGCTTTCTTT. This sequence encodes CASSTGTGGGRGMNTEAFF.

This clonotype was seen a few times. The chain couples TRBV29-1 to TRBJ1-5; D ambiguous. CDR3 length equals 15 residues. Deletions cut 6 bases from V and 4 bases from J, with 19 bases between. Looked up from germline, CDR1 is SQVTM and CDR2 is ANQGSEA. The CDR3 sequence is CSVQERGGINQPQHF. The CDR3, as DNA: TGCAGCGTCCAAGAACGTGGCGGGATTAATCAGCCCCAGCATTTT. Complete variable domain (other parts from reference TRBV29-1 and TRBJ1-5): SAVISQKPSRDICQRGTSLTIQCQVDSQVTMMFWYRQQPGQSLTLIATANQGSEATYESGFVIDKFPISRPNLTFSTLTVSNMSPEDSSIYLCSVQERGGINQPQHFGDGTRLSIL.

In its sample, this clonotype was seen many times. The CDR3 protein is CSVDGVDTQYF. CDR3 coding DNA: TGCAGCGTTGACGGGGTAGATACGCAGTATTTT. The V gene is TRBV29-1, the J gene TRBJ2-3, with TRBD2 as a possible D gene (5 bases). Germline CDR1 and CDR2: SQVTM and ANQGSEA. Trimming stripped 3 bases from V and 5 bases from J, with 6 bases between. The CDR3 sequence is 11 residues long.

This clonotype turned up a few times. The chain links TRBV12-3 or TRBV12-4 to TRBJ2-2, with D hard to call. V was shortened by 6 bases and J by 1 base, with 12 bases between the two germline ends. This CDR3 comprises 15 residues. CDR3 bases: TGTGCCAGCAGCCTGGACCGTTTGAACACCGGGGAGCTGTTTTTT. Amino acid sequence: CASSLDRLNTGELFF.

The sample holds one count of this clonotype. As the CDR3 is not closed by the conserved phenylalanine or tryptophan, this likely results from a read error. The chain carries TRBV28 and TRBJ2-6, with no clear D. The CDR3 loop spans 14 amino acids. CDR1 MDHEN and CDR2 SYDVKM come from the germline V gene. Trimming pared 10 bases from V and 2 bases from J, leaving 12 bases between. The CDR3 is CAILTFTGANVLTS. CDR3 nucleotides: TGTGCCATTCTGACATTTACTGGGGCCAACGTCCTGACTTCC.

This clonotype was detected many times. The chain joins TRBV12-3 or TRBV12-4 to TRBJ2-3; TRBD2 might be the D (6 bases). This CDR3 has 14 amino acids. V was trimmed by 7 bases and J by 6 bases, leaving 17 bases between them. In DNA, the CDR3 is TGTGCCAGCACGCGGGGCAGGGAGCAGGATACGCAGTATTTT. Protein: CASTRGREQDTQYF.

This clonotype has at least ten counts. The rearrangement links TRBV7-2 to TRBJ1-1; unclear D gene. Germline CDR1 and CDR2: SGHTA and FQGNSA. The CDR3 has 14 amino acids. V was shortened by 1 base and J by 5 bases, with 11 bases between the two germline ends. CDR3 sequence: CASSLGQARTEAFF. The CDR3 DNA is TGTGCCAGCAGCTTAGGGCAGGCCAGAACTGAAGCTTTCTTT.

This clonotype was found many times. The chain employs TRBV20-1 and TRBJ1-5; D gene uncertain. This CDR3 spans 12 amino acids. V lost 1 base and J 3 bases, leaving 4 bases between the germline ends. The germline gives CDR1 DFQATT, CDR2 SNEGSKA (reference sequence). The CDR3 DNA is TGCAGTGCTAGAGGGCCCAATCAGCCCCAGCATTTT. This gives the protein CSARGPNQPQHF.

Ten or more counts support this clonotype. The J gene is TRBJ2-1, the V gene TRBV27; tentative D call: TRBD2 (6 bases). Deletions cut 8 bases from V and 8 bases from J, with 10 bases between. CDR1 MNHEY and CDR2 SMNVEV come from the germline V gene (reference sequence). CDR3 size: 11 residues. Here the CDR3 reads CASGRTDEQFF. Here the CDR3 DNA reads TGTGCCAGCGGGAGGACCGATGAGCAGTTCTTC.

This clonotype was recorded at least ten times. CDR3 in amino acids: CASSSYVDHIQYF. Here the CDR3 DNA reads TGTGCCAGCAGCTCCTACGTGGACCACATTCAGTACTTC. V gene TRBV7-2 combines with J gene TRBJ2-4; D is uncertain. From germline, CDR1 is SGHTA and CDR2 FQGNSA. V was clipped by 4 bases and J by 8 bases, with 12 bases between them. This CDR3 is 13 amino acids long.

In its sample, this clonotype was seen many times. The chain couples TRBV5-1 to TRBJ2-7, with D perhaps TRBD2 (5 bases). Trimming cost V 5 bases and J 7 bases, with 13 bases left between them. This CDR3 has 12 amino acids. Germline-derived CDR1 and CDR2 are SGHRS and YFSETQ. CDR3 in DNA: TGCGCCAGCAGTTGGGAGTCCCGAGAGCAGTACTTC. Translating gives CASSWESREQYF.

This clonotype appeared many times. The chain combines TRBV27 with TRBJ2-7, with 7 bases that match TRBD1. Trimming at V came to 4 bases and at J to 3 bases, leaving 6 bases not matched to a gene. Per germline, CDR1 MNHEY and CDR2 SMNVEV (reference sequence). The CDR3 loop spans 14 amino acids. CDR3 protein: CASSSFRQGYEQYF. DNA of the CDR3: TGTGCCAGCAGTTCCTTTCGACAGGGCTACGAGCAGTACTTC.

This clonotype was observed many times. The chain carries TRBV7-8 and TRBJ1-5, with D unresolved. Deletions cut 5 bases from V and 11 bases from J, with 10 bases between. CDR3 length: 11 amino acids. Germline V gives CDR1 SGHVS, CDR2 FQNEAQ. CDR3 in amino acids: CASSQEVTQHF. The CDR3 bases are TGTGCCAGCAGCCAAGAGGTGACCCAGCATTTT. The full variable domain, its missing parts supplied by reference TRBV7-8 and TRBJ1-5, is GAGVSQSPRYKVAKRGQDVALRCDPISGHVSLFWYQQALGQGPEFLTYFQNEAQLDKSGLPSDRFFAERPEGSVSTLKIQRTQQEDSAVYLCASSQEVTQHFGDGTRLSIL.

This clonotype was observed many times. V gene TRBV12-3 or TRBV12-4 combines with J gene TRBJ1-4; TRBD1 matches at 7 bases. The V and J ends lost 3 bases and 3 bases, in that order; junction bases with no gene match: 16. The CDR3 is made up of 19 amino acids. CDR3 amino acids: CASSFQSRGYGPSNEKLFF. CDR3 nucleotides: TGTGCCAGCAGTTTTCAGTCCAGGGGGTACGGTCCATCTAATGAAAAACTGTTTTTT.

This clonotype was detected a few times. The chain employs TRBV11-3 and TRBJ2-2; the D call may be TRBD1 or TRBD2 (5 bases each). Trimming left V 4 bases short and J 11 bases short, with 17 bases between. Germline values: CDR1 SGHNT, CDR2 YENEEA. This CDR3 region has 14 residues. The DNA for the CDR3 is TGTGCCAGCAGCTCCGGGACCAGTACCTCCGAGCTGTTTTTT. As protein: CASSSGTSTSELFF.

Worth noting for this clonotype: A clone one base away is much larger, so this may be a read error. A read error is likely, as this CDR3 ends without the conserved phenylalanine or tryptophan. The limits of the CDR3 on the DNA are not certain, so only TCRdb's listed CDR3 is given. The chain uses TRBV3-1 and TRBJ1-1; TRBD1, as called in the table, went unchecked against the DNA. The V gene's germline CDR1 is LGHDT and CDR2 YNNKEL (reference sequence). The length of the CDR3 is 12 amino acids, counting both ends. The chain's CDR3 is CASSLGQGRTFS.

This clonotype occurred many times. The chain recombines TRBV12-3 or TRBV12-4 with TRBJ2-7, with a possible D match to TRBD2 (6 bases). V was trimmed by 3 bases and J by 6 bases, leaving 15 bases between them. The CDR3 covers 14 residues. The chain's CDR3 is CASSFSRVGGEQYF. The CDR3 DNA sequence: TGTGCCAGCAGTTTCTCAAGGGTGGGGGGCGAGCAGTACTTC.

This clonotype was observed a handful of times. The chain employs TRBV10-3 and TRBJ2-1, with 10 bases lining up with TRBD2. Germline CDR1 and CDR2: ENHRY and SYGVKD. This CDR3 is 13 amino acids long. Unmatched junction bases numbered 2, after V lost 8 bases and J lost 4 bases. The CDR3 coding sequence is TGTGCCATCGGGACTAGCGAATACAATGAGCAGTTCTTC. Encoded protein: CAIGTSEYNEQFF.